This entry describes one T cell receptor (beta chain). Its antigen target is currently unknown. No base quality values were provided; no much bigger clone lies one nucleotide off. This sample was included in a study of OX40 agonist ivuxolimab in advanced cancers. Looking at the study overall: Ivuxolimab was an agonistic, fully human IgG2 monoclonal antibody directed against OX40 (CD134), a costimulatory receptor. Intravenous ivuxolimab was administered to patients every 2 weeks at six dose levels: 0.01, 0.1, 0.3, 1.5, 3 and 10 mg/kg. Among the approximately 50 dose-escalation patients, approximately 20 had hepatocellular carcinoma, roughly 15 melanoma, 9 renal cell carcinoma and 9 head and neck cancer. A male proportion of roughly 80% and a mean age of approximately 62 years, ranging from 23 to 79, were recorded for the dose-escalation cohort. Patients were allowed to have had prior anti-PD-1, anti-PD-L1 or anti-CTLA-4 therapy, and approximately 40% of the dose-escalation patients had been treated with checkpoint inhibitors. Partial responses occurred in three dose-escalation patients: two with cutaneous melanoma and one with hepatocellular carcinoma. The purpose of peripheral TCRbeta sequencing was to test whether ivuxolimab changed TCR sequence diversity and led to clonal T-cell expansion. The monotherapy dose-escalation portion (N of about 52 patients) of the phase I ivuxolimab trial is reported in the paper. Results and caveats for the whole study, not just this receptor: After ivuxolimab, expanded clones were on average more numerous among CD8+ T cells than among CD4+ T cells. At doses of 0.1 to 3.0 mg/kg, clonal expansion of both CD4+ and CD8+ T cells in blood was seen between baseline and week 6. The antigen specificity of the clonally expanded peripheral T cells was not determined. Low levels of normalized T-cell clonal expansion were also seen in some patients who did not respond. In the 0.1-3.0 mg/kg groups, partial responders had among the lowest normalized peripheral clonal expansion, particularly in CD8+ T cells.

For sequencing of the TCRbeta CDR3 region, genomic DNA was extracted from the sorted cells. The immunoSEQ Assay was used for sequencing of TCRbeta CDR3 regions. TCRdb obtained this table from immuneACCESS and retained in-frame rearrangements with V and J assigned. These tables miss some clones; where compared with another copy, unresolved V genes account for less than half of the shortfall, and the remainder is unexplained. Recorded for this sample are 50,000 to 65,000 clones; 75% to 90% of them occurred a single time. The ten largest clones add up to under 0.7% of the sample. Patients with autoimmune disease history or receiving systemic immunosuppression were excluded from the trial. Peripheral blood for TCR sequencing was drawn from every dose cohort at baseline, at cycle 4 day 1 and at cycle 7 day 1. Samples were obtained from an open-label, multicenter, first-in-human phase I dose-escalation trial of ivuxolimab. Adults with locally advanced or metastatic melanoma, renal cell, hepatocellular, or head and neck squamous cell carcinoma were enrolled in the trial. Before TCR sequencing, CD4+ T cells and CD8+ T cells from peripheral blood were sorted into separate populations.

This TCR was sampled from an adult with an advanced solid tumor such as melanoma, head and neck, liver or kidney cancer. The specimen was CD4+ or CD8+ T cells sorted from blood, collected in a trial of the OX40 agonist ivuxolimab.

The DNA reads as follows: TGTGCCACCGGGTGGGTCAGTCAAGAGACCCAGTACTTC. This translates into CATGWVSQETQYF. The chain is encoded by TRBV28 joined to TRBJ2-5, with the D gene too uncertain to name. CDR1 and CDR2 were assigned from the germline V gene as MDHEN and SYDVKM. The CDR3 starts with the cysteine, ends with the phenylalanine, and has 13 residues. Solely the CDR3 DNA is kept, with 39 bases framed from the first base. V loses 10 bases of germline sequence and J loses 2 bases, and the interval between the two ends is 14 bases. Joined to the reference TRBV28 and TRBJ2-5 proteins, this CDR3 gives the full variable domain: DVKVTQSSRYLVKRTGEKVFLECVQDMDHENMFWYRQDPGLGLRLIYFSYDVKMKEKGDIPEGYSVSREKKERFSLILESASTNQTSMYLCATGWVSQETQYFGPGTRLLVL.